The 32 T cell receptor beta chains reported below all come from one sample, sequenced in a study of blood T cell repertoires in COVID-19. Sequenced by immunoSEQ multiplex PCR; TCRdb stores in-frame clones only, minus some. This table has 150,000 to 160,000 clones, roughly four fifths appearing once. Sequenced material: peripheral blood. The receptors originated from a woman aged 60-70 years with acute or convalescent COVID-19.

This clone was counted a single time. The V call is TRBV6-5, the J call TRBJ1-1; a possible D gene is TRBD1 (6 bases). CDR1 and CDR2 from the germline V gene are MNHEY and SVGAGI. Between the trimmed V and J ends, which lost 2 bases and 5 bases, there was a span of 12 bases. The length of the CDR3 is 14 residues. The CDR3 protein is CASSYKGEGTEAFF. The DNA for the CDR3 is TGTGCCAGCAGTTACAAGGGGGAGGGAACTGAAGCTTTCTTT.

The chain is built from TRBV20-1 and TRBJ1-6, with D maybe TRBD1 (6 bases). The CDR3 extends over 11 amino acids. V gave up 0 bases and J gave up 14 bases, with 8 bases separating them. CDR1 is DFQATT, CDR2 SNEGSKA, per germline (reference sequence). CDR3: CSARDHRALHF. The DNA for the CDR3 is TGCAGTGCTAGAGATCACAGGGCCCTCCACTTT.

The genes are TRBV7-9 and TRBJ1-4, with TRBD1 as a possible D gene (6 bases). Germline V lookup: CDR1 SEHNR, CDR2 FQNEAQ (reference sequence). The germline V and J ends were trimmed by 5 bases and 3 bases, with 16 bases remaining between them. The CDR3 sequence is 16 residues long. CDR3 sequence: CASSARAGDANEKLFF. The CDR3 coding sequence is TGTGCCAGCAGCGCCCGCGCAGGGGACGCTAATGAAAAACTGTTTTTT. Full variable domain (remainder filled in from reference TRBV7-9 and TRBJ1-4): DTGVSQNPRHKITKRGQNVTFRCDPISEHNRLYWYRQTLGQGPEFLTYFQNEAQLEKSRLLSDRFSAERPKGSFSTLEIQRTEQGDSAMYLCASSARAGDANEKLFFGSGTQLSVL.

This clone was seen only a few times. The CDR3 DNA sequence: TGCGCCAGCAGTGAGTCACCACAGGGGGTTTATTCACCCCTCCACTTT. It yields the protein CASSESPQGVYSPLHF. This chain connects TRBV10-2 to TRBJ1-6; 8 positions match TRBD1. Germline values: CDR1 WSHSY, CDR2 SAAADI. The J segment lost 8 bases and the V segment lost 0 bases, leaving 6 bases of the junction unmatched. The CDR3 is 16 residues long.

The sample holds one count of this clone. The chain links TRBV6-5 to TRBJ2-5; 12 nucleotides agree with TRBD2. CDR3 length: 15 residues. V gave up 5 bases and J gave up 5 bases; unmatched junction bases: 6. Per germline, CDR1 MNHEY and CDR2 SVGAGI. The DNA of the CDR3 is TGTGCCAGCAGTATTACTAGCGGGGGGCCGGAGACCCAGTACTTC. Translating it yields CASSITSGGPETQYF.

The CDR3 bases are TGTGCCAGCAGGACAAACGGAGGACAGGGTAGAAAACTGTTTTTT. Its translation is CASRTNGGQGRKLFF. This chain joins TRBV6-5 and TRBJ1-4, with TRBD1 matching over 8 bases. Germline values: CDR1 MNHEY, CDR2 SVGAGI. The CDR3 runs to 15 residues. The ends lost 6 bases at V and 10 bases at J; junction bases unmatched: 13.

The J gene is TRBJ1-1, the V gene TRBV10-2; D is possibly TRBD1 (6 bases). The CDR3 has 13 residues. Per the germline V gene, CDR1 is WSHSY and CDR2 is SAAADI. The V and J ends lost 5 bases and 6 bases respectively, with 13 bases between them. In DNA, the CDR3 is TGCGCCAGCAGTTTCACAGGGACCTCTGAAGCTTTCTTT. Translation gives CASSFTGTSEAFF.

This chain connects TRBV5-1 to TRBJ2-5; the match to TRBD2 covers 10 bases. The CDR3 length is 15 residues. The germline CDR1 and CDR2 sequences are SGHRS and YFSETQ. The ends lost 1 base at V and 5 bases at J; junction bases unmatched: 5. The CDR3 nucleotides read TGCGCCAGCAGCTTGTCTAGCGGGGGCAAGGAGACCCAGTACTTC. This gives the protein CASSLSSGGKETQYF.

This clone was picked up many times. This chain uses TRBV7-2 with TRBJ2-2; D is unresolved. Per the germline V gene, CDR1 is SGHTA and CDR2 is FQGNSA. V gave up 1 base and J gave up 4 bases, with 7 bases separating them. The length of the CDR3 is 14 residues. The CDR3 reads CASSLVAATGELFF. For the CDR3, the DNA is TGTGCCAGCAGCTTAGTGGCTGCCACCGGGGAGCTGTTTTTT.

This rearrangement joins TRBV10-2 to TRBJ1-5; TRBD1 might be the D (6 bases). From germline, CDR1 is WSHSY and CDR2 SAAADI. Trimming removed 8 bases from V and 1 base from J, with 18 bases in between. CDR3 length equals 16 residues. CDR3 amino acids: CASSFDPGESNQPQHF. The CDR3 region has the DNA TGCGCCAGCTCCTTCGACCCAGGGGAGAGCAATCAGCCCCAGCATTTT.

The chain employs TRBV9 and TRBJ1-2; 7 nucleotides align to TRBD1. Germline lookup yields CDR1 SGDLS and CDR2 YYNGEE. J gave up 5 bases and V 3 bases, and 10 bases lay outside the gene matches. The CDR3 is 15 amino acids. CDR3 coding DNA: TGTGCCAGCAGCGGAGCCCCGGGACAGATATATGGCTACACCTTC. It translates to CASSGAPGQIYGYTF.

The V gene is TRBV19, the J gene TRBJ2-7; 7 bases align to TRBD1. This CDR3 has 14 residues. Germline assignment: CDR1 LNHDA and CDR2 SQIVND (reference sequence). V was clipped by 5 bases and J by 3 bases; unmatched bases: 7. The CDR3 sequence: CASSPDRVNYEQYF. CDR3 nucleotide sequence: TGTGCCAGTAGTCCCGACAGGGTGAACTACGAGCAGTACTTC.

The chain recombines TRBV5-4 with TRBJ2-7; 11 nucleotides match TRBD1. The CDR3 covers 14 residues. The germline V gene encodes CDR1 SGHNT and CDR2 YYREEE (reference sequence). J gave up 5 bases and V 4 bases, and 5 bases lay outside the gene matches. The CDR3, as DNA: TGTGCCAGCAGCCCTGGACAGGGGGCCAACGAGCAGTACGTC. Its translation is CASSPGQGANEQYV.

The CDR3 loop reads CASSDRGLYSNQPQHF. CDR3 DNA: TGTGCCAGTAGTGACAGGGGGCTCTATAGCAATCAGCCCCAGCATTTT. This chain joins TRBV19 and TRBJ1-5, with 10 bases identical to TRBD1. This CDR3 has 16 amino acids. Looked up from germline, CDR1 is LNHDA and CDR2 is SQIVND (reference sequence). Trimming cost V 5 bases and J 0 bases; bases outside gene matches: 4.

V usage is TRBV9 and J usage is TRBJ2-7, with 9 bases identical to TRBD1. There are 15 residues in the CDR3. V was clipped by 2 bases and J by 4 bases; unmatched bases: 7. Looked up from germline, CDR1 is SGDLS and CDR2 is YYNGEE. CDR3 loop: CASSVGQGSMYEQYF. Written as DNA, the CDR3 is TGTGCCAGCAGCGTCGGACAGGGGAGTATGTACGAGCAGTACTTC.

Here the CDR3 DNA reads TGCGCCAGCAGCTCCTCTTGGGAGGGGCTAGCCAAAAACATTCAGTACTTC. Protein product: CASSSSWEGLAKNIQYF. The V gene is TRBV5-1, the J gene TRBJ2-4; 7 bases are shared with TRBD2. This CDR3 has 17 amino acids. The J segment lost 0 bases and the V segment lost 3 bases, leaving 9 bases of the junction unmatched. Germline lookup yields CDR1 SGHRS and CDR2 YFSETQ.

This clone was seen many times. The chain combines TRBV2 with TRBJ1-5; 8 bases are shared with TRBD1. CDR1 SNHLY and CDR2 FYNNEI come from the germline V gene. J gave up 6 bases and V 5 bases, and 9 bases lay outside the gene matches. This CDR3 comprises 15 residues. CDR3: CASSNSQGVGQPQHF. CDR3 DNA sequence: TGTGCCAGCAGTAACTCACAGGGGGTGGGTCAGCCCCAGCATTTT.

The rearrangement uses TRBV20-1 and TRBJ1-6; TRBD1 aligns across 8 bases. With V trimmed by 3 bases and J by 1 base, 14 bases remained unmatched. The germline V gene has CDR1 DFQATT and CDR2 SNEGSKA (reference sequence). CDR3 size: 19 residues. CDR3 sequence: CSASGTGAKFLSYNSPLHF. CDR3 DNA sequence: TGCAGTGCTAGTGGGACAGGCGCTAAGTTTTTATCCTATAATTCACCCCTCCACTTT.

This clone has only a few counts. The rearrangement uses TRBV2 and TRBJ1-6; 10 bases fit TRBD1. The CDR3 loop spans 15 amino acids. J was trimmed by 9 bases and V by 5 bases; bases with no gene match: 7. Germline values: CDR1 SNHLY, CDR2 FYNNEI. CDR3 residues: CASSRGQGYGSPLHF. The CDR3 coding sequence is TGTGCCAGCAGTAGGGGACAGGGGTACGGTTCACCCCTCCACTTT.

This clone was picked up one time. The CDR3 sequence is CASSPASAGELFF. The CDR3 DNA is TGTGCCAGCAGCCCCGCGTCGGCCGGGGAGCTGTTTTTT. The gene calls are TRBV11-2 and TRBJ2-2; D call uncertain. The CDR3 sequence is 13 residues long. CDR1 is SGHAT and CDR2 is FQNNGV in the germline V gene. V was shortened by 5 bases and J by 6 bases, with 10 bases between the two germline ends.

The chain joins TRBV6-1 to TRBJ2-5, with D possibly being TRBD2 (5 bases). V was trimmed by 3 bases and J by 1 base, leaving 12 bases between them. Germline V gene data show CDR1 as MNHNS and CDR2 as SASEGT. This CDR3 comprises 15 residues. CDR3 in amino acids: CASSDAGGGQETQYF. The CDR3 DNA follows: TGTGCCAGCAGTGACGCCGGAGGAGGCCAAGAGACCCAGTACTTC.

This chain connects TRBV7-9 to TRBJ2-1; 10 positions match TRBD1. The CDR3 has 16 residues. CDR1 and CDR2 (germline): SEHNR, FQNEAQ (reference sequence). V lost 11 bases, J lost 0 bases, and 10 bases stayed unmatched. This chain's CDR3 is CASRVGQGHSYNEQFF. The CDR3 DNA reads as TGTGCCTCCCGGGTGGGACAGGGGCACTCCTACAATGAGCAGTTCTTC.

CDR3 sequence (DNA): TGTGCCACCAGCAGAGATTTGGGGAACCCCCGGGGAACTGAAGCTTTCTTT. Translation gives CATSRDLGNPRGTEAFF. The rearrangement joins TRBV15 to TRBJ1-1; no firm D call. This CDR3 has 17 amino acids. Trimming removed 0 bases from V and 5 bases from J, with 19 bases in between. CDR1 and CDR2 (germline): LNHNV, YYDKDF (reference sequence).

The chain has TRBV5-1 and TRBJ2-2, with 7 bases lining up with TRBD1. V lost 4 bases, J lost 4 bases, and 4 bases stayed unmatched. The CDR3 extends over 14 amino acids. Germline values: CDR1 SGHRS, CDR2 YFSETQ. CDR3 residues: CASSVGQITGELFF. The CDR3 DNA reads as TGCGCCAGCAGCGTGGGACAGATCACCGGGGAGCTGTTTTTT.

J is TRBJ1-5 and V is TRBV7-2; D is undetermined. This CDR3 spans 14 amino acids. The V end lost 1 base, the J end lost 0 bases, and 4 bases lay between the germline ends. Per the germline V gene, CDR1 is SGHTA and CDR2 is FQGNSA. Here the CDR3 reads CASSLDNSNQPQHF. The CDR3 bases are TGTGCCAGCAGCTTAGACAATAGCAATCAGCCCCAGCATTTT.

V is TRBV6-5 and J is TRBJ1-1; TRBD1 agrees at 8 bases. The ends lost 7 bases at V and 3 bases at J; junction bases unmatched: 4. CDR1 MNHEY and CDR2 SVGAGI come from the germline V gene. There are 13 residues in the CDR3. The CDR3 DNA reads TGTGCCAGCAACCAGGGGGCGCACACTGAAGCTTTCTTT. Translated: CASNQGAHTEAFF.

The chain joins TRBV19 to TRBJ1-5; 8 nucleotides agree with TRBD1. V lost 3 bases to trimming and J lost 4 bases; unmatched junction nucleotides: 8. The CDR3 contains 16 residues. From germline, CDR1 is LNHDA and CDR2 SQIVND (reference sequence). The CDR3 coding sequence is TGTGCCAGTAGTATTCTAGGGGGACAGGTGAATCAGCCCCAGCATTTT. As protein: CASSILGGQVNQPQHF.

The rearrangement uses TRBV9 and TRBJ1-3; D may be TRBD1 (5 bases). This CDR3 has 16 residues. V was pared by 1 base and J by 0 bases, with 11 bases between. CDR1 and CDR2 (germline): SGDLS, YYNGEE. CDR3 protein: CASSVNQGISGNTIYF. CDR3 DNA sequence: TGTGCCAGCAGCGTAAACCAGGGTATCTCTGGAAACACCATATATTTT.

The chain uses TRBV27 and TRBJ2-2; 9 bases fit TRBD1. Germline V CDR1 and CDR2: MNHEY, SMNVEV (reference sequence). The V segment lost 2 bases and the J segment 5 bases; nucleotides outside the gene matches: 3. This CDR3 is built from 15 residues. The CDR3 loop reads CASSLVGQGTGELFF. The DNA for the CDR3 is TGTGCCAGCAGTTTAGTGGGACAGGGAACCGGGGAGCTGTTTTTT.

This chain links TRBV19 with TRBJ2-2; 7 bases fit TRBD1. The CDR3 has 17 residues. With V trimmed by 7 bases and J by 5 bases, 16 bases remained unmatched. Per the germline V gene, CDR1 is LNHDA and CDR2 is SQIVND (reference sequence). CDR3 DNA: TGTGCCAGTATCTCTAGAGGGGGCAGGAATTTGACCGGGGAGCTGTTTTTT. It is translated as CASISRGGRNLTGELFF.

This rearrangement joins TRBV30 to TRBJ1-2; TRBD1 aligns across 10 bases. Germline values: CDR1 GTSNPN, CDR2 SVGIG (reference sequence). Unmatched junction bases numbered 8, after V lost 3 bases and J lost 4 bases. The CDR3 spans 15 residues. CDR3 region: CAWSDPGQGLYGYTF. CDR3 bases: TGTGCCTGGAGCGACCCGGGACAGGGGCTCTATGGCTACACCTTC.

V and J are TRBV9 and TRBJ2-3; 9 bases fit TRBD2. This CDR3 contains 16 residues. Trimming cost V 0 bases and J 3 bases; bases outside gene matches: 5. The germline gives CDR1 SGDLS, CDR2 YYNGEE. The CDR3 sequence: CASSVGASGETDTQYF. The CDR3 nucleotides read TGTGCCAGCAGCGTAGGCGCTAGCGGGGAGACAGATACGCAGTATTTT. The variable domain in full, with the rest retrieved from reference TRBV9 and TRBJ2-3, is DSGVTQTPKHLITATGQRVTLRCSPRSGDLSVYWYQQSLDQGLQFLIQYYNGEERAKGNILERFSAQQFPDLHSELNLSSLELGDSALYFCASSVGASGETDTQYFGPGTRLTVL.